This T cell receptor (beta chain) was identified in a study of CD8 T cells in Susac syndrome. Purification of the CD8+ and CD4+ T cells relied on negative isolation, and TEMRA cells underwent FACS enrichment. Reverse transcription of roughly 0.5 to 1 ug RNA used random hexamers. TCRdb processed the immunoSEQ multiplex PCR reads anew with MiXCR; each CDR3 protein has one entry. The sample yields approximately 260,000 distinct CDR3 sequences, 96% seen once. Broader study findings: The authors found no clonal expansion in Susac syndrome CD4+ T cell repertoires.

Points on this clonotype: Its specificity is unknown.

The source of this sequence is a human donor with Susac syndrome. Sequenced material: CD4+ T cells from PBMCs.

The DNA for the CDR3 is TGTGCCAGCTCACCACCCGCCCGGGGATCCACAGATACGCAGTATTTT. Protein sequence: CASSPPARGSTDTQYF. The J gene is TRBJ2-3, the V gene TRBV18; weak D call: TRBD2 (5 bases). CDR3 length: 16 residues. Germline loops: CDR1 KGHSH, CDR2 LQKENI. The germline V and J ends were trimmed by 0 bases and 2 bases, with 12 bases remaining between them.